This T cell receptor (beta chain) was recorded in a study of cytomegalovirus exposure and HLA in healthy donors. Study-wide points: The listing of 150 to 200 TCR beta chains classed them as cytomegalovirus-associated.

For this clone: The antigen is undetermined.

Assay: immunoSEQ multiplex PCR; the TCRdb copy retains only in-frame clones and omits some. This repertoire shows 250,000 or so clones, 90% found once; its top ten account for 0.35% to 0.4%. Germline CDR1 reads SGDLS; CDR2 reads YYNGEE. CDR3 size: 19 residues. With V trimmed by 4 bases and J by 1 base, 10 bases remained unmatched. The sequence came from a woman aged 18-29 years in good health and CMV-seronegative. The chain is built from TRBV9 and TRBJ2-3; 15 positions agree with TRBD2. Sequencing input: PBMCs. This chain's CDR3 is CASSTGLAGGLWGTDTQYF. As DNA, the CDR3 is TGTGCCAGCAGCACCGGACTAGCGGGGGGGTTATGGGGCACAGATACGCAGTATTTT.